These 15 T cell receptor beta chains were sequenced from one sample in a study of T cells in women clearing cervical HPV infection. Only in-frame clones appear in the TCRdb table, and some are missing; sequencing was by immunoSEQ multiplex PCR. The ten most abundant clones cover approximately 25% of a sample with 20,000 to 25,000 clones. The source material was blood buffy coat. Every receptor here comes from a woman between 18 and 69 years old with a cervical HPV16 infection that either progressed to CIN3+ or cleared (not recorded which).

Comments on this clone: One end of the junction varies from germline; a read error may be responsible. CDR3 region: CASGGLAGAPETQYF. The covered CDR3 bases are TGTGCCAGCGGCGGACTAGCGGGAGCCCCAGAGACG. This rearrangement joins TRBV7-3 to TRBJ2-3; 13 nucleotides match TRBD2. The read is 3 residues too short to cover the CDR3 end, so that end is filled in from the germline J gene. Per germline, CDR1 SGHTA and CDR2 FQGTGA. This CDR3 region has 15 residues.

Details on this clone: The read terminates 3 residues before the CDR3 end, so the remaining end is supplied by the germline J gene. The chain is built from TRBV18 and TRBJ1-2; D not certain. Germline values: CDR1 KGHSH, CDR2 LQKENI. CDR3 size: 12 residues. The CDR3 sequence: CASSAAYNDYTF. Incomplete CDR3 DNA: TGTGCCAGCTCAGCGGCCTACAATGAC.

Note on this clone: The CDR3 extends 3 residues past the end of the read, so its final part is completed from the germline J gene. The chain employs TRBV29-1 and TRBJ2-3; 8 bases map to TRBD1. J was trimmed by 1 base and V by 3 bases; bases with no gene match: 3. Looked up from germline, CDR1 is SQVTM and CDR2 is ANQGSEA. CDR3 length: 14 amino acids. The chain's CDR3 is CSVDMGQGTDTQYF. The part of the CDR3 DNA that was read is TGCAGCGTTGATATGGGACAGGGCACAGATACG.

Concerning this clone itself: The read ends 3 residues before the CDR3 terminus; that terminus is restored from the germline J gene. The chain combines TRBV7-8 with TRBJ2-5, with 8 bases fitting TRBD2. J lost 2 bases, V lost 3 bases, and 11 bases had no gene match. The CDR3 length is 17 residues. Germline-derived CDR1 and CDR2 are SGHVS and FQNEAQ. The CDR3 reads CASSFGGSVAGQETQYF. The CDR3 bases that were read are TGTGCCAGCAGCTTTGGGGGGTCGGTAGCGGGGCAAGAGACC.

Regarding this clone: The read falls 3 residues short of the CDR3 end, and the missing part is taken from the germline J gene. The rearrangement uses TRBV14 and TRBJ2-3; 9 bases are a match to TRBD1. V was pared by 0 bases and J by 2 bases, with 3 bases of the junction left unmatched. Germline CDR1 is SGHDN and CDR2 is FVKESK. The CDR3 is made up of 16 amino acids. The CDR3 loop reads CASSQEGQGSTDTQYF. CDR3 DNA (partial): TGTGCCAGCAGCCAAGAGGGACAGGGCTCCACAGATACG. The whole variable domain, remainder taken from reference TRBV14 and TRBJ2-3, is EAGVTQFPSHSVIEKGQTVTLRCDPISGHDNLYWYRRVMGKEIKFLLHFVKESKQDESGMPNNRFLAERTGGTYSTLKVQPAELEDSGVYFCASSQEGQGSTDTQYFGPGTRLTVL.

As to this clone: The CDR3 end falls 3 residues outside the read, so it is completed with the germline J gene. The genes are TRBV30 and TRBJ1-2; perhaps TRBD1 as D (5 bases). Germline values: CDR1 GTSNPN, CDR2 SVGIG (reference sequence). The CDR3 has 13 amino acids. Partial CDR3 DNA: TGTGCCTGGGAAAGCGGGGGTTCCAATGAC. It is translated as CAWESGGSND. The full CDR3 reads CAWESGGSNDYTF.

A note on this clone: The sequenced fragment ends 3 residues before the CDR3 boundary, so the rest is inferred from the germline J gene. The V call is TRBV11-3, the J call TRBJ1-2; 9 nucleotides align to TRBD1. The germline CDR1 and CDR2 sequences are SGHNT and YENEEA. The trim removed 5 bases at V and 7 bases at J, leaving 8 bases unmatched. The CDR3 spans 14 residues. CDR3: CASSVTGQGVGYTF. Partial CDR3 DNA: TGTGCCAGCAGCGTAACGGGACAGGGAGTTGGC.

Turning to this clone: Read sequence stops 3 residues before the CDR3 end, and the germline J gene provides the missing end. The gene calls are TRBV20-1 and TRBJ2-7; D perhaps matches TRBD1 (6 bases). V was pared by 0 bases and J by 6 bases, with 18 bases between. Germline CDR1 reads DFQATT; CDR2 reads SNEGSKA (reference sequence). This CDR3 is 15 amino acids long. CDR3 DNA, as far as it was read: TGCAGTGCTAGAGAATACGGGACAATTTTTGTCGAG. This codes for CSAREYGTIFVE. In full, the CDR3 is CSAREYGTIFVEQYF.

A word on this clone: The CDR3 end is not reached by the read, which stops 3 residues before it; the germline J gene fills it in. The V gene is TRBV2, the J gene TRBJ2-3, with D maybe TRBD2 (5 bases). The germline CDR1 and CDR2 sequences are SNHLY and FYNNEI. The germline V and J ends were trimmed by 7 bases and 4 bases, with 18 bases remaining between them. The CDR3 has 15 residues. Incomplete CDR3 DNA: TGTGCCAGCAAAAGTAGGGCTAGCTTGGCAGATACG. Amino acids: CASKSRASLADT. The CDR3 in its entirety is CASKSRASLADTQYF.

The CDR3 bases that were read are TGTGCCAGCAGCCCCCCCCGGACTAACCAAGAGACG. Translating it yields CASSPPRTNQET. The CDR3 reads in full as CASSPPRTNQETQYF. This chain joins TRBV14 and TRBJ2-3; a weak D match, TRBD2 (6 bases). The sequence runs out 3 residues before the end of the CDR3; the remainder is reconstructed from the germline J gene. This CDR3 comprises 15 residues. Germline V CDR1 and CDR2: SGHDN, FVKESK.

A word on this clone: The read comes to an end 3 residues before the CDR3 does, leaving the germline J gene to fill in the end. The chain couples TRBV13 to TRBJ1-2; 9 bases are shared with TRBD1. The CDR3 runs to 16 residues. V shed 4 bases and J 3 bases; nucleotides not matched to a gene: 9. From germline, CDR1 is PRHDT and CDR2 FYEKMQ (reference sequence). CDR3 protein: CASSYEDRGYYYGYTF. CDR3 DNA, as far as it was read: TGTGCCAGCAGCTACGAAGACAGGGGGTATTACTATGGC. Filled out from reference TRBV13 and TRBJ1-2, the complete variable domain reads AAGVIQSPRHLIKEKRETATLKCYPIPRHDTVYWYQQGPGQDPQFLISFYEKMQSDKGSIPDRFSAQQFSDYHSELNMSSLELGDSALYFCASSYEDRGYYYGYTFGSGTRLTVV.

Turning to this clone: The read ends 3 residues shy of where the CDR3 ends; the end is completed using the germline J gene. The chain links TRBV18 to TRBJ2-3, with 8 bases identical to TRBD2. The junction had 3 bases not matched to a gene; V was cut back by 3 bases and J by 1 base. Per the germline V gene, CDR1 is KGHSH and CDR2 is LQKENI. The CDR3 totals 15 residues. CDR3 bases read: TGTGCCAGCTCACCTGTTAGCGGGGGCACAGATACG. Amino acid sequence: CASSPVSGGTDT. The CDR3 in its entirety is CASSPVSGGTDTQYF.

CDR3 DNA (partial): TGTGCCAGCAGTTCCGAACAGGGTCAGGTCGGGGAG. As protein: CASSSEQGQVGE. The whole CDR3 region reads CASSSEQGQVGELFF. The chain has TRBV12-3 or TRBV12-4 and TRBJ2-2, with a possible D match to TRBD1 (6 bases). The CDR3 end is not reached by the read, which stops 3 residues before it; the germline J gene fills it in. The germline V and J ends were trimmed by 4 bases and 7 bases, with 16 bases remaining between them. The CDR3 sequence is 15 residues long.

About this clone itself: The CDR3 end falls 3 residues outside the read, so it is completed with the germline J gene. This chain links TRBV19 with TRBJ1-1; 11 bases are shared with TRBD1. The J segment lost 1 base and the V segment lost 6 bases, leaving 7 bases of the junction unmatched. Germline V CDR1 and CDR2: LNHDA, SQIVND (reference sequence). The CDR3 contains 16 residues. The CDR3 bases that were read are TGTGCCAGTAGGCGGACAGGGGGCGATCCGAACACTGAA. Residues: CASRRTGGDPNTE. The CDR3 in its entirety is CASRRTGGDPNTEAFF.

As to this clone: The observed sequence ends 3 residues before the CDR3 terminus, with the missing tail filled in from the germline J gene. The V and J genes are TRBV30 and TRBJ1-5; tentative D call: TRBD1 (5 bases). Trimming shortened V by 1 base and J by 8 bases, and 15 bases separated the two germline ends. The CDR3 loop spans 14 amino acids. Germline assignment: CDR1 GTSNPN and CDR2 SVGIG (reference sequence). CDR3 loop: CAWSERQSRKPQHF. CDR3 DNA, as far as it was read: TGTGCCTGGAGTGAAAGACAGAGCCGGAAGCCC.